This TCR beta chain originates from a study of cytomegalovirus exposure and HLA in healthy donors. For the study at large: Both the roughly 120 validation repertoires and the approximately 640 first-cohort repertoires used the same platform, as reported by a later analysis. Regarding the study as a whole: The authors listed some 160 TCR beta chains as cytomegalovirus-associated. Both high specificity and high sensitivity reportedly marked the classifier's diagnosis of cytomegalovirus status.

Sequenced by immunoSEQ multiplex PCR; TCRdb stores in-frame clones only, minus some. Altogether about 73,000 clones are present, 90% to 95% being singletons, with the ten largest covering less than 3.5%. In the case of this clone: The antigen remains undetermined.

It was the roughly 110-subject validation cohort, separate from the roughly 700-subject first cohort, to which the donors belonged. The CDR3 is 14 amino acids. V shed 2 bases and J shed 7 bases, with 11 bases lying between them. Germline CDR1 is SEHNR and CDR2 is FQNEAQ (reference sequence). Input material: PBMCs. This chain joins TRBV7-9 and TRBJ2-2; maybe TRBD2 (6 bases). This sequence originates from a man between 18 and 35 years old in good health and CMV-seronegative. As DNA, the CDR3 is TGTGCCAGCAGCTTAAGTTCGGGGGTCGGGGAGCTGTTTTTT. This translates into CASSLSSGVGELFF.